This T cell receptor beta chain emerged from a study of blood T cell repertoires in COVID-19. Study summary: Some COVID-19 samples were acute and others convalescent; all came from the United States, Italy and Spain. The analysed material was cDNA or gDNA that came from T cells, B-cell-depleted T cells, or PBMCs.

In the original workflow: For nucleated cells, counts were estimated from reference gene primer amplification. Assay used: immunoSEQ multiplex PCR; TCRdb lists only in-frame clones, some missing. The DNA was the basis for D and trimming; V, J and clone size are from that table. This sample has 15,000 to 20,000 clones, with 82% found just once. V shed 5 bases, J shed 2 bases, and the junction held 5 bases outside the gene matches. CDR1 is SEHNR and CDR2 is FQNEAQ in the germline V gene (reference sequence). The CDR3 sequence is 18 residues long. Sequenced material: peripheral blood. The sequence derives from a human donor in a cohort sampled during active COVID-19. The genes are TRBV7-9 and TRBJ2-2; 16 bases align to TRBD2. CDR3 DNA: TGTGCCAGCAGCCAGGGACTAGCGGGAGGGCAAAACACCGGGGAGCTGTTTTTT. Its protein is CASSQGLAGGQNTGELFF.